Detailed here is one T cell receptor beta chain. The antigen remains undetermined. One junction end does not reproduce the germline sequence, and a read error may be involved. The source of the sample is a study of blood T cells in healthy people across ages. Notes on the study in general: Among T cells, TCR beta diversity per million cells dropped roughly linearly as age rose. Naive and antigen-experienced cells could not be conclusively compared, given unsorted PBMCs.

This CDR3 contains 16 residues. The germline V gene encodes CDR1 MGHRA and CDR2 YSYEKL. Next came a second PCR, run for about 6 to 11 cycles, which used a sample-barcoded 5' primer along with a J-beta primer mix. Each cDNA was tagged by a template-switch adaptor containing 12 random nucleotides. TCRdb re-called the 5' RACE reads through MiXCR, storing one row per CDR3 protein. Counted here are 2 million or so distinct CDR3 sequences, around half occurring once; the ten biggest clones make up around 2.1%. The gene calls are TRBV4-1 and TRBJ2-7; D gene uncertain. The DNA end is a closer match to TRBJ2-4, so the J assignment may be wrong. This receptor was identified in a woman aged 40 to 55 in good health. Sequencing was carried out using blood. CDR3 DNA: TGCGCCAGCGGCCAAGCACCCGAGAGGAGAGAAAACATTCAGTACTTC. Translating it yields CASGQAPERRENIQYF.